Relative to its sample, the clone carrying this T cell receptor beta chain is medium-sized. What it binds is not known. This sample was included in a study of T cells in localized non-small cell lung cancer. Study findings and constraints: Longer overall survival was seen with higher T cell density measured in blood. It remains possible that heterogeneity exists, since only one tumor region was sequenced. When the top 100 tumor clones were examined, a median about 60 of them also appeared in the adjacent lung, which was paired and uninvolved. Maximal T cell clonality occurred in uninvolved adjacent lung, with tumor ranking below it.

This table comes from immunoSEQ multiplex PCR, and its TCRdb copy is limited to in-frame clones, with some not included. The table includes about 2,700 clones, approximately 30% detected once. The germline CDR1 and CDR2 sequences are SGHNT and YENEEA. The CDR3 runs 14 residues. V was shortened by 0 bases and J by 5 bases, with 10 bases between the two germline ends. The specimen was lung tumor tissue, collected before any cancer treatment. The clonotype comes from a man aged 40 to 69 with stage II squamous cell lung carcinoma. The V gene is TRBV11-3, the J gene TRBJ2-5, with D perhaps TRBD2 (6 bases). The CDR3 protein is CASSLELAGETQYF. The DNA for the CDR3 is TGTGCCAGCAGCTTAGAACTAGCCGGTGAGACCCAGTACTTC.